This T cell receptor (beta chain) was profiled in a study of T cells in Graves' hyperthyroidism and ophthalmopathy. This clonotype was seen more than once but under ten times. A read error may account for a junction end that differs from germline. Across 18 months, stable Graves' hyperthyroidism was marked by no progression to ophthalmopathy. Uncontrolled infection, other autoimmune disease, pregnancy or lactation led to exclusion. What was amplified from RNA transcripts were TCR beta CDR3 regions. The primer set for the first-round RT-PCR of the TCR CDR3 was HTBI. TCRdb independently ran MiXCR on the multiplex PCR reads; one entry per CDR3 protein. The profile shows a few hundred thousand distinct CDR3 sequences, roughly 13% of them singletons. Germline V gene sequence: CDR1 SNHLY, CDR2 FYNNEI. The CDR3 extends over 17 amino acids.

The rearrangement joins TRBV2 to TRBJ2-2, with 10 bases lining up with TRBD2. Input material: blood. The clonotype was recovered from a woman aged 18 to 35 with Graves' hyperthyroidism. The CDR3 DNA sequence: TGTGCCAGCAGCGCCTATATTATAGCGGGAGGCACCGGGGAGCTGCTTTTT. The encoded protein is CASSAYIIAGGTGELLF.